One and the same sample provided the 20 T cell receptor beta chains below, sequenced in a study of T cells in Graves' hyperthyroidism and ophthalmopathy. What was amplified from RNA transcripts were TCR beta CDR3 regions. RT-PCR in the first round (using the HTBI primer set) targeted the TCR CDR3. TCRdb re-called the multiplex PCR reads with MiXCR, one entry per CDR3 protein. The sample has a few hundred thousand distinct CDR3 sequences, about 20% seen once; the top ten hold 45% to 55%. Sequenced input: blood. The receptor set was obtained from a woman in her forties or fifties with Graves' hyperthyroidism.

CDR3 amino acids: CASSLQGLAFF. CDR3 bases: TGTGCCAGCAGTTTACAGGGGTTAGCTTTCTTT. V usage is TRBV28 and J usage is TRBJ1-1; tentative D call: TRBD1 (6 bases). Germline assignment: CDR1 MDHEN and CDR2 SYDVKM. The CDR3 has 11 amino acids. V was cut by 2 bases and J by 10 bases, with 8 bases left in between.

This clonotype was picked up many times. This chain links TRBV2 with TRBJ2-1; maybe TRBD2 (6 bases). Germline V lookup: CDR1 SNHLY, CDR2 FYNNEI. The CDR3 runs to 14 residues. Trimming stripped 4 bases from V and 5 bases from J, with 12 bases between. This chain's CDR3 is CASSGRRGHNEQFF. The CDR3 DNA reads as TGTGCCAGCAGTGGTAGGCGGGGTCACAATGAGCAGTTCTTC.

This clonotype occurred many times. The chain couples TRBV11-2 to TRBJ2-1, with unresolved D. Germline-derived CDR1 and CDR2 are SGHAT and FQNNGV. V was pared by 4 bases and J by 0 bases, with 10 bases between. This CDR3 comprises 15 residues. The DNA for the CDR3 is TGTGCCAGCAGCTCCTTCAAGAGCTCCTACAATGAGCAGTTCTTC. Protein product: CASSSFKSSYNEQFF.

The gene calls are TRBV6-1 and TRBJ1-5; a possible D gene is TRBD1 (6 bases). Trimming cost V 6 bases and J 1 base, with 13 bases left between them. This CDR3 is built from 15 residues. Germline CDR1 MNHNS, CDR2 SASEGT. CDR3 DNA: TGTGCCAGCAGCCCAGGACAGCCGAGCAATCAGCCCCAGCATTTT. It specifies CASSPGQPSNQPQHF.

The chain is built from TRBV20-1 and TRBJ2-6; TRBD2 matches 7 bases. The CDR3 extends over 16 amino acids. The germline V gene has CDR1 DFQATT and CDR2 SNEGSKA (reference sequence). V lost 3 bases, J lost 0 bases, and 5 bases stayed unmatched. The CDR3 bases are TGCAGTGCTAGTGGGGACTACAGCTCTGGGGCCAACGTCCTGACTTTC. Its translation is CSASGDYSSGANVLTF.

This chain links TRBV7-2 with TRBJ2-7; 12 bases line up with TRBD2. V shed 5 bases, J shed 5 bases, and the junction held 10 bases outside the gene matches. Germline V CDR1 and CDR2: SGHTA, FQGNSA. This CDR3 has 16 residues. In DNA form, the CDR3 reads TGTGCCAGCAGCCCAAGACTAGCGGGAGTTGGTCACGAGCAGTACTTC. Translating it yields CASSPRLAGVGHEQYF.

This clonotype was observed a handful of times. The gene calls are TRBV12-3 or TRBV12-4 and TRBJ2-5, with D tentatively TRBD1 (5 bases). The CDR3 is made up of 15 amino acids. V lost 3 bases and J 2 bases, leaving 13 bases between the germline ends. In nucleotides, the CDR3 is TGTGCCAGCAGTTTCTCGGGCAGGGTTCAAGAGACCCAGTACTTC. Amino acids: CASSFSGRVQETQYF.

This chain uses TRBV4-1 with TRBJ2-1, with D possibly being TRBD2 (5 bases). The CDR3 is 16 amino acids. Trimming took off 0 bases at V and 0 bases at J, with 9 bases between the two ends. Germline-derived CDR1 and CDR2 are MGHRA and YSYEKL. This CDR3 is CASSQDRGISYNEQFF. The CDR3 DNA reads TGCGCCAGCAGCCAAGACCGGGGTATCTCCTACAATGAGCAGTTCTTC.

Comment on this clonotype: A read error may be the cause here, since a much bigger clone is one base away. The rearrangement joins TRBV6-1 to TRBJ1-1, with D unclear. The germline V gene has CDR1 MNHNS and CDR2 SASEGT. The CDR3 totals 13 residues. In DNA, the CDR3 is TGTGCCGGCAGTGATCCGATATACACTGAAGCTTTCTTT. As protein: CAGSDPIYTEAFF.

Many counts were recorded for this clonotype. Because the CDR3's place on the DNA is in doubt, the DNA is left out and the CDR3 is given as listed by TCRdb. The chain joins TRBV6-1 to TRBJ1-5; TRBD1 is the table's D call and was not checked against the DNA. Inclusive of both ends, the CDR3 amounts to 20 amino acids. Germline V gives CDR1 MNHNS, CDR2 SASEGT. This CDR3 reads CASSTSGERGNTYSNQPQHF.

This rearrangement joins TRBV5-4 to TRBJ2-5, with D tentatively TRBD2 (7 bases). The CDR3 loop spans 14 amino acids. The ends were cut back, 7 bases at V and 5 bases at J, with 18 bases in the middle. CDR1 and CDR2 (germline): SGHNT, YYREEE (reference sequence). CDR3 region: CASGEGGGRETQYF. The DNA for the CDR3 is TGTGCCAGCGGAGAGGGGGGGGGCAGGGAGACCCAGTACTTC.

This clonotype was recorded a few times. The chain couples TRBV20-1 to TRBJ2-3; 11 positions agree with TRBD1. CDR1 DFQATT and CDR2 SNEGSKA come from the germline V gene (reference sequence). This CDR3 region has 15 residues. J gave up 3 bases and V 7 bases, and 9 bases lay outside the gene matches. DNA of the CDR3: TGCAGTGGCCTAGGTGGGACAGGGGGAACAGATACGCAGTATTTT. Translated: CSGLGGTGGTDTQYF.

This clonotype was detected a few times. This sequence joins TRBV27 and TRBJ2-1; D might be TRBD2 (6 bases). Germline CDR1 MNHEY, CDR2 SMNVEV (reference sequence). V lost 6 bases to trimming and J lost 12 bases, with 15 bases between them. The CDR3 totals 12 residues. The CDR3 spells CASSQTGVGQFF. The CDR3 DNA is TGTGCCAGCAGCCAAACGGGGGTTGGGCAGTTCTTC.

This clonotype has a handful of counts. The CDR3 is CASSPPAGEQETQYF. The CDR3 DNA follows: TGTGCCAGCTCACCACCAGCGGGGGAGCAAGAGACCCAGTACTTC. The chain links TRBV18 to TRBJ2-5, with 8 bases lining up with TRBD2. The germline gives CDR1 KGHSH, CDR2 LQKENI. The CDR3 has 15 amino acids. The V gene end was trimmed by 0 bases and the J gene end by 2 bases; junction bases not matched to a gene: 2.

There are many counts of this clonotype. V and J are TRBV11-2 and TRBJ2-1; possible D gene TRBD1, 6 bases. From germline, CDR1 is SGHAT and CDR2 FQNNGV. There are 13 residues in the CDR3. Trimming took off 5 bases at V and 5 bases at J, with 10 bases between the two ends. The CDR3, as DNA: TGTGCCAGCAGCACACGGACAGACAATGAGCAGTTCTTC. Translating gives CASSTRTDNEQFF.

On this clonotype itself: It may be a read error: a sequence one base away is much more abundant. The chain joins TRBV6-4 to TRBJ2-7; D may be TRBD2 (7 bases). Germline CDR1 reads MRHNA; CDR2 reads SNTAGT. This CDR3 region has 15 residues. Trimming stripped 0 bases from V and 7 bases from J, with 16 bases between. The CDR3 DNA reads TGTGCCAGCAGTGACTCGGGGGGGGGACACAATGAGCAGTACTTC. Protein product: CASSDSGGGHNEQYF.

This clonotype occurred many times. V and J are TRBV28 and TRBJ2-7; TRBD2 matches 8 bases. V dropped 3 bases and J dropped 5; count of bases not matched to a gene: 6. This CDR3 is built from 14 residues. The germline V gene has CDR1 MDHEN and CDR2 SYDVKM. CDR3 amino acids: CASSFMTSEHEQYF. The CDR3 DNA reads TGTGCCAGCAGTTTTATGACTAGCGAGCACGAGCAGTACTTC.

This clonotype was observed at least ten times. This sequence joins TRBV5-1 and TRBJ1-1, with D possibly being TRBD1 (5 bases). The V and J ends lost 0 bases and 4 bases respectively, with 13 bases between them. The length of the CDR3 is 15 residues. CDR1 is SGHRS, CDR2 YFSETQ, per germline. The DNA for the CDR3 is TGCGCCAGCAGCTTGGGGGTCAGGGCGGGCACTGAAGCTTTCTTT. Translation gives CASSLGVRAGTEAFF. The full variable domain, in which reference TRBV5-1 and TRBJ1-1 provide the parts outside the CDR3, is KAGVTQTPRYLIKTRGQQVTLSCSPISGHRSVSWYQQTPGQGLQFLFEYFSETQRNKGNFPGRFSGRQFSNSRSEMNVSTLELGDSALYLCASSLGVRAGTEAFFGQGTRLTVV.

This clonotype came up many times. This chain joins TRBV25-1 and TRBJ2-5; the match to TRBD2 covers 14 bases. V dropped 8 bases and J dropped 1; count of bases not matched to a gene: 15. This CDR3 spans 19 amino acids. The V gene's germline CDR1 is MGHDK and CDR2 SYGVNS. This CDR3 reads CASGYFRTSGGLFQETQYF. In nucleotides, the CDR3 is TGTGCCAGCGGTTACTTCCGGACTAGCGGGGGGCTCTTCCAAGAGACCCAGTACTTC. Full variable domain (missing parts from reference TRBV25-1 and TRBJ2-5): EADIYQTPRYLVIGTGKKITLECSQTMGHDKMYWYQQDPGMELHLIHYSYGVNSTEKGDLSSESTVSRIRTEHFPLTLESARPSHTSQYLCASGYFRTSGGLFQETQYFGPGTRLLVL.

This clonotype was seen repeatedly, ten times or more. The CDR3 DNA reads TGTGCCTGGAGTGTATTAGATGAGCAGTTCTTC. It yields the protein CAWSVLDEQFF. The chain uses TRBV30 and TRBJ2-1; D uncertain. This CDR3 is 11 amino acids long. The germline CDR1 and CDR2 sequences are GTSNPN and SVGIG (reference sequence). V was clipped by 0 bases and J by 8 bases, with 5 bases between them.